This TCR beta chain was captured in a study of memory CD8 T cells in hepatitis C reinfection. The ends were cut back, 5 bases at V and 7 bases at J, with 12 bases in the middle. Germline V gene lookup returns CDR1 MNHEY and CDR2 SMNVEV (reference sequence). This CDR3 is built from 13 residues. Method: immunoSEQ multiplex PCR; TCRdb's copy keeps in-frame clones and lacks some. The sample lists about 47,000 clones, around nine tenths occurring once. The time point here: peak reinfection, 3 to 8 weeks after reinfection detection. The sorted cells went straight to TCR sequencing with no prior in vitro expansion.

V is TRBV27 and J is TRBJ1-5; no reliable D call. The sample was naive CD8+ T cells sorted from blood. The source of this sequence is a man aged 18 to 29 with hepatitis C virus infection. CDR3 residues: CASSPYSGQPQHF. The CDR3 DNA follows: TGTGCCAGCAGTCCTTACAGTGGCCAGCCCCAGCATTTT.